This T cell receptor (beta chain) was recorded in a study of cytomegalovirus exposure and HLA in healthy donors. General observations from the study: The authors judged a highly shared variant cluster likely a sequencing artifact. The dataset shows that most TCR sequences were rare, while some public TCRs occurred in many donors.

The PCR contained 60 Vbeta and 13 Jbeta primers. Sequencing was performed with immunoSEQ multiplex PCR; in TCRdb, only in-frame clones are kept and a portion is missing. This table holds about 52,000 clones, more than 65% found once. Of note for this clone: The antigen remains undetermined.

The V end was cut by 5 bases, the J end by 8 bases, with 15 bases between. This CDR3 is 13 amino acids long. Germline V gives CDR1 SEHNR, CDR2 FQNEAQ (reference sequence). Sequencing input: PBMCs. The TCR comes from a woman between 50 and 59 years old in good health and CMV-seronegative. V and J are TRBV7-9 and TRBJ1-2; maybe TRBD1 (6 bases). The CDR3 sequence is CASSTNRVGGYTF. The CDR3 DNA reads as TGTGCCAGCAGCACCAACAGGGTAGGCGGCTACACCTTC.